Below are 16 T cell receptor beta chains sequenced from a single sample in a study of OX40 agonist ivuxolimab in advanced cancers. Sequencing was performed with immunoSEQ multiplex PCR; in TCRdb, only in-frame clones are kept and a portion is missing. The sample has 55,000 to 60,000 clones, about 82% seen once. This sample comprised CD4+ or CD8+ T cells sorted from blood, obtained in a trial of the OX40 agonist ivuxolimab. The receptors were sampled from an adult with an advanced solid tumor such as melanoma, head and neck, liver or kidney cancer.

The chain uses TRBV2 and TRBJ2-2; tentatively, D is TRBD1 (6 bases). The CDR3 runs to 12 residues. The germline gives CDR1 SNHLY, CDR2 FYNNEI. V shed 6 bases and J shed 7 bases, with 9 bases lying between them. This chain's CDR3 is CASRQGNGELFF. The CDR3 bases are TGTGCCAGCAGACAGGGAAACGGGGAGCTGTTTTTT.

This chain joins TRBV9 and TRBJ1-5; D gene uncertain. V dropped 4 bases and J dropped 9 bases, with 14 bases sitting between them. From germline, CDR1 is SGDLS and CDR2 YYNGEE. This CDR3 has 13 residues. CDR3 in DNA: TGTGCCAGCAGCCCAAACGGCCTAGGGCCCCAGCATTTT. Encoded protein: CASSPNGLGPQHF.

J is TRBJ1-5 and V is TRBV5-1; unclear D gene. V was pared by 4 bases and J by 5 bases, with 10 bases between. The CDR3 extends over 13 amino acids. Germline V CDR1 and CDR2: SGHRS, YFSETQ. CDR3 DNA sequence: TGCGCCAGCAGCCCAGACACCGATCAGCCCCAGCATTTT. Protein product: CASSPDTDQPQHF.

V gene TRBV6-6 combines with J gene TRBJ2-7; D is possibly TRBD1 (6 bases). This CDR3 region has 14 residues. Germline CDR1 reads MNHNY; CDR2 reads SVGAGI (reference sequence). Trimming cost V 6 bases and J 0 bases, with 12 bases left between them. The CDR3 DNA follows: TGTGCCAGCAGAGATCAGGGGCACTCCTACGAGCAGTACTTC. Translating it yields CASRDQGHSYEQYF.

The V gene is TRBV5-1, the J gene TRBJ1-1; no clear D. The CDR3 extends over 14 amino acids. V was shortened by 0 bases and J by 4 bases, with 10 bases between the two germline ends. Germline assignment: CDR1 SGHRS and CDR2 YFSETQ. This CDR3 is CASSLEVGLTEAFF. The CDR3 DNA reads as TGCGCCAGCAGCTTGGAGGTAGGACTCACTGAAGCTTTCTTT.

V and J are TRBV27 and TRBJ2-3; TRBD1 aligns across 7 bases. The CDR3 sequence is 14 residues long. The junction had 4 bases not matched to a gene; V was cut back by 5 bases and J by 2 bases. Per germline, CDR1 MNHEY and CDR2 SMNVEV (reference sequence). CDR3 in amino acids: CASSLGTVTDTQYF. The CDR3 coding sequence is TGTGCCAGCAGTCTCGGGACAGTCACAGATACGCAGTATTTT.

The chain has TRBV7-2 and TRBJ2-3; tentative D call: TRBD1 (5 bases). The CDR3 is made up of 15 amino acids. Germline CDR1 and CDR2: SGHTA and FQGNSA. V gave up 5 bases and J gave up 3 bases, with 15 bases separating them. The CDR3 DNA follows: TGTGCCAGCAGCGGCCCGGGCAGGACAACAGATACGCAGTATTTT. It encodes CASSGPGRTTDTQYF.

This chain links TRBV10-3 with TRBJ2-2; 7 nucleotides match TRBD2. CDR1 is ENHRY, CDR2 SYGVKD, per germline. The CDR3 contains 15 residues. The V segment lost 2 bases and the J segment 4 bases; nucleotides outside the gene matches: 4. The CDR3 is CAISETGGGTGELFF. CDR3 in DNA: TGTGCCATCAGTGAGACGGGGGGAGGCACCGGGGAGCTGTTTTTT.

The chain employs TRBV11-2 and TRBJ1-2; 7 nucleotides align to TRBD1. The germline V gene has CDR1 SGHAT and CDR2 FQNNGV. V shed 5 bases and J 2 bases; nucleotides not matched to a gene: 5. The CDR3 contains 14 residues. CDR3 coding DNA: TGTGCCAGCAGCCTACTGGGACAGAACTATGGCTACACCTTC. This codes for CASSLLGQNYGYTF. Complete variable domain (other parts from reference TRBV11-2 and TRBJ1-2): EAGVAQSPRYKIIEKRQSVAFWCNPISGHATLYWYQQILGQGPKLLIQFQNNGVVDDSQLPKDRFSAERLKGVDSTLKIQPAKLEDSAVYLCASSLLGQNYGYTFGSGTRLTVV.

V gene TRBV5-1 combines with J gene TRBJ2-5; 14 bases agree with TRBD2. This CDR3 has 16 amino acids. In germline, CDR1 is SGHRS, CDR2 YFSETQ. J gave up 4 bases and V 4 bases, and 6 bases lay outside the gene matches. In DNA, the CDR3 is TGCGCCAGCAGCACCGCGGGACTAGCGGGAGTAGAGACCCAGTACTTC. Translated: CASSTAGLAGVETQYF.

This clone is termed medium-sized (0.01 to 0.1%). V is TRBV4-3 and J is TRBJ2-7; 8 bases line up with TRBD2. The CDR3 is made up of 19 amino acids. Germline V lookup: CDR1 LGHNA, CDR2 YSLEER. V lost 0 bases to trimming and J lost 0 bases; unmatched junction nucleotides: 13. The CDR3 region is CASSQEWGLLAGGSYEQYF. Here the CDR3 DNA reads TGCGCCAGCAGCCAAGAATGGGGGTTGTTGGCGGGGGGCTCCTACGAGCAGTACTTC.

The chain couples TRBV2 to TRBJ2-5; 8 nucleotides match TRBD1. From germline, CDR1 is SNHLY and CDR2 FYNNEI. CDR3 length: 14 amino acids. The trim removed 7 bases at V and 5 bases at J, leaving 9 bases unmatched. CDR3 amino acids: CASTSDRGGETQYF. The CDR3 DNA is TGTGCCAGCACCAGCGACAGGGGCGGCGAGACCCAGTACTTC.

Here the CDR3 reads CASSFPTSRPPYF. DNA of the CDR3: TGTGCCAGCAGTTTCCCCACTAGTAGACCGCCGTACTTC. V usage is TRBV28 and J usage is TRBJ2-7; D possibly corresponds to TRBD2 (5 bases). V shed 3 bases and J shed 12 bases, with 18 bases lying between them. The CDR3 totals 13 residues. Germline V CDR1 and CDR2: MDHEN, SYDVKM.

This clone is medium-sized (0.01 to 0.1%). The chain couples TRBV6-6 to TRBJ2-2, with TRBD2 matching over 10 bases. Per the germline V gene, CDR1 is MNHNY and CDR2 is SVGAGI (reference sequence). With 2 bases clipped from V and 8 bases from J, the junction kept 8 bases outside the gene matches. The length of the CDR3 is 16 residues. The CDR3 DNA reads TGTGCCAGCAGTTACAGTAGCGGGGGGAGCTTTGGGGAGCTGTTTTTT. As protein: CASSYSSGGSFGELFF.

This clone appeared a few times. The J gene is TRBJ1-1, the V gene TRBV7-3; D gene ambiguous. The germline V and J ends were trimmed by 8 bases and 0 bases, with 10 bases remaining between them. Germline lookup yields CDR1 SGHTA and CDR2 FQGTGA. The CDR3 length is 13 residues. Here the CDR3 DNA reads TGTGCCAGCCTAGGGCAGGTGAACACTGAAGCTTTCTTT. Encoded protein: CASLGQVNTEAFF.

This sequence joins TRBV6-6 and TRBJ1-2, with TRBD1 as a possible D gene (6 bases). The CDR3 is 13 residues long. The germline V and J ends were trimmed by 8 bases and 7 bases, with 17 bases remaining between them. CDR1 is MNHNY and CDR2 is SVGAGI in the germline V gene (reference sequence). The CDR3 here is CASRDMDESGYTF. CDR3 sequence (DNA): TGTGCCAGCCGGGACATGGACGAGAGTGGCTACACCTTC.